The 8 T cell receptor beta chains reported below all come from one sample, sequenced in a study of shared clonotypes between healthy human individuals. Data came from immunoSEQ multiplex PCR; TCRdb stores just in-frame clones and leaves some out. The sample lists around 320,000 clones; about nine tenths were seen once. Specimen: memory CD8+ T cells sorted from blood. Subset meaning: CD45RO+ cells pooled with CCR7-negative TemRA cells. The receptors originated from a man between 18 and 29 years old in good health.

This chain connects TRBV5-4 to TRBJ2-7, with a tentative D call TRBD1 (6 bases). V dropped 4 bases and J dropped 2 bases, with 13 bases sitting between them. Germline CDR1 reads SGHNT; CDR2 reads YYREEE (reference sequence). CDR3 length: 14 amino acids. The CDR3 DNA sequence: TGTGCCAGCAGCAAACCGGACAGTCCCTACGAGCAGTACTTC. Protein: CASSKPDSPYEQYF.

The V call is TRBV21-1, the J call TRBJ2-7; the table calls TRBD1, which could not be checked here. TRBV21-1 is an annotated pseudogene. This CDR3 is 15 amino acids long. CDR3 nucleotides: TGTGCCAGCAGCAAGAGACAGGGAACTTACAACGAGCAGTACTTC. It translates to CASSKRQGTYNEQYF.

The V gene is TRBV9, the J gene TRBJ2-3; D is perhaps TRBD2 (6 bases). CDR3 length: 15 amino acids. Germline CDR1 and CDR2: SGDLS and YYNGEE. Trimming cost V 3 bases and J 3 bases, with 14 bases left between them. This CDR3 reads CASSASGTLTDTQYF. The DNA for the CDR3 is TGTGCCAGCAGCGCATCCGGGACTTTGACAGATACGCAGTATTTT.

This chain connects TRBV14 to TRBJ2-7, with D perhaps being TRBD1 or TRBD2 (5 bases each). The CDR3 is made up of 14 amino acids. Trimming pared 9 bases from V and 0 bases from J, leaving 15 bases between. Per the germline V gene, CDR1 is SGHDN and CDR2 is FVKESK. CDR3 residues: CASVMGRSSYEQYF. The CDR3 bases are TGTGCCAGTGTGATGGGACGAAGCTCCTACGAGCAGTACTTC. Variable domain in full (rest from reference TRBV14 and TRBJ2-7): EAGVTQFPSHSVIEKGQTVTLRCDPISGHDNLYWYRRVMGKEIKFLLHFVKESKQDESGMPNNRFLAERTGGTYSTLKVQPAELEDSGVYFCASVMGRSSYEQYFGPGTRLTVT.

In its sample, this clone was seen once. The chain combines TRBV4-2 with TRBJ1-1, with TRBD1 as a possible D gene (5 bases). The CDR3 length is 16 residues. The germline V gene encodes CDR1 LGHNA and CDR2 YNFKEQ. The germline V and J ends were trimmed by 2 bases and 2 bases, with 15 bases remaining between them. The CDR3 DNA is TGTGCCAGCAGCCAACCCGAAAGGGGCGAAAACACTGAAGCTTTCTTT. This gives the protein CASSQPERGENTEAFF.

V usage is TRBV5-6 and J usage is TRBJ1-2, with D possibly matching TRBD1 (5 bases). The CDR3 has 16 amino acids. Germline V gene data show CDR1 as SGHDT and CDR2 as YYEEEE. V was pared by 3 bases and J by 3 bases, with 18 bases between. CDR3: CASSSNGGSLYYGYTF. CDR3 DNA sequence: TGTGCCAGCAGCTCCAACGGGGGGTCCCTCTACTATGGCTACACCTTC.

The rearrangement uses TRBV4-1 and TRBJ2-7; D may be TRBD1 (6 bases). Germline V gene lookup returns CDR1 MGHRA and CDR2 YSYEKL. Between the trimmed V and J ends, which lost 4 bases and 2 bases, there was a span of 21 bases. There are 17 residues in the CDR3. In DNA form, the CDR3 reads TGCGCCAGCAGCCGCCAGCCGGGACACCAAGCTCCCTACGAGCAGTACTTC. Its translation: CASSRQPGHQAPYEQYF.

V gene TRBV4-1 combines with J gene TRBJ1-1; D uncertain. The germline V and J ends were trimmed by 4 bases and 1 base, with 10 bases remaining between them. The CDR3 is made up of 14 amino acids. Germline V gene data show CDR1 as MGHRA and CDR2 as YSYEKL. This CDR3 is CASSLGPTNTEAFF. CDR3 nucleotide sequence: TGCGCCAGCAGCCTCGGGCCTACGAACACTGAAGCTTTCTTT.